These T cell receptor beta chains were read from a single sample in a study of cytomegalovirus exposure and HLA in healthy donors. Some clones are missing from TCRdb's copy, which holds only in-frame ones; the method was immunoSEQ multiplex PCR. The table shows around 130,000 clones, with 6.5% to 9.5% occurring only once. Sequenced input: PBMCs. These receptor sequences come from a middle-aged woman in good health and CMV-seropositive. Both conserved end residues are part of each CDR3. D genes are given only for firm matches. A row's size may be missing; if present it is once, few, many or a size class.

>TRBJ2-7|15|TRBD1|few|TRBV18
TGTGCCAGCTCACCAGGGACAGAGATTTCCTACGAGCAGTACTTC
CASSPGTEISYEQYF
>TRBJ1-2|13|TRBD1|NA|TRBV28
TGTGCCAGCAGAAGGGGACAGAACTATGGCTACACCTTC
CASRRGQNYGYTF
>TRBJ1-1|16|TRBD1|NA|TRBV7-9
TGTGCCAGCAGCCTTAGCGGGACAGGGGGTAACACTGAAGCTTTCTTT
CASSLSGTGGNTEAFF
>TRBJ2-2|14|NA|NA|TRBV29-1
TGCAGCGTGAACTACATAGCGAACACCGGGGAGCTGTTTTTT
CSVNYIANTGELFF
>TRBJ2-2|16|TRBD2|NA|TRBV10-1
TGCGCCAGCAGTGATATGGCGGGGGGAACCACCGGGGAGCTGTTTTTT
CASSDMAGGTTGELFF
>TRBJ2-2|16|NA|few|TRBV13
TGTGCCAGCAGCTTGGGAACAGGCCGACGCAGCGGGGAGCTGTTTTTT
CASSLGTGRRSGELFF
>TRBJ2-3|13|NA|few|TRBV10-1
TGCGCCAGCAGCCCTAGGGGGAGGGGTACGCAGTATTTT
CASSPRGRGTQYF
>TRBJ1-1|15|NA|few|TRBV21-1
TGTGCCAGCAGCATAAAGGGGAACTGGGACACTGAAGCTTTCTTT
CASSIKGNWDTEAFF
>TRBJ1-2|16|TRBD1|few|TRBV15
TGTGCCACCAGCTCCCCGGGACAGCCGGAAGGGGATGGCTACACCTTC
CATSSPGQPEGDGYTF
>TRBJ2-5|14|NA|few|TRBV6-4
TGTGCCCCACGCGGGGGCAGCCCTAAAGAGACCCAGTACTTC
CAPRGGSPKETQYF
>TRBJ2-2|16|NA|NA|TRBV7-6
TGTGCCAGCAGCTTAGGGGCGGGTCCCCGGACCGGGGAGCTGTTTTTT
CASSLGAGPRTGELFF
>TRBJ2-7|16|TRBD2|NA|TRBV5-4
TGTGCCAGCAGCTTAGGAGGACTAGCGGGGGCCTACGAGCAGTACTTC
CASSLGGLAGAYEQYF
>TRBJ2-2|14|TRBD1|NA|TRBV28
TGTGCCAGCAGTCCGACAGGGGGCACCGGGGAGCTGTTTTTT
CASSPTGGTGELFF
>TRBJ2-1|15|NA|few|TRBV7-3
TGTGCCAGCAGGTTGGACGGAGGCTCCTACAATGAGCAGTTCTTC
CASRLDGGSYNEQFF
>TRBJ2-7|16|TRBD2|few|TRBV6-1
TGTGCCAGCAGTGAAGCACTAGCGGGGGGGGACTACGAGCAGTACTTC
CASSEALAGGDYEQYF
>TRBJ1-2|20|TRBD1|NA|TRBV5-8
TGTGCCAGCAGTTTAGGGGTGGAAGTGAATGGGACAGGGGGCGGTAGTGGCTACACCTTC
CASSLGVEVNGTGGGSGYTF
>TRBJ2-7|16|NA|NA|TRBV19
TGTGCCAGTAGTATCTTCGCAGGGAACCTTCCCTACGAGCAGTACTTC
CASSIFAGNLPYEQYF
>TRBJ1-1|15|NA|NA|TRBV7-9
TGTGCCAGCAGCTTAGACGTATACATGAACACTGAAGCTTTCTTT
CASSLDVYMNTEAFF
>TRBJ2-7|13|TRBD1|NA|TRBV12-5
TGTGCTAGTGCTGGACAGGGGGCAAACGAGCAGTACTTC
CASAGQGANEQYF
>TRBJ1-1|14|TRBD1|NA|TRBV5-1
TGCGCCAGCAGCTTTTCAGGGGGCAGAGTTGAAGCTTTCTTT
CASSFSGGRVEAFF
>TRBJ2-5|14|NA|few|TRBV10-2
TGCGCCAGCAGTGAGGTTGGTAGGCGGGAGACCCAGTACTTC
CASSEVGRRETQYF
>TRBJ2-2|13|NA|NA|TRBV9
TGTGCCAGCAGCGTAGCTTCGAGCCCAGAGCTGTTTTTT
CASSVASSPELFF
>TRBJ1-5|15|TRBD1|NA|TRBV27
TGTGCCAGCCGAACAGGGGGACTTAGCAATCAGCCCCAGCATTTT
CASRTGGLSNQPQHF
>TRBJ2-2|15|TRBD1|NA|TRBV30
TGTGCCTGGAGTCCGGGACAGGGGGCCACCGGGGAGCTGTTTTTT
CAWSPGQGATGELFF
>TRBJ1-2|13|TRBD1|many|TRBV15
TGTGCCACCAGCAGAGCGGGACAGCGGGGCTACACCTTC
CATSRAGQRGYTF
>TRBJ1-1|17|TRBD1|few|TRBV18
TGTGCCAGCTCCCCTGGGACAGGGGGCGCTTTGGACACTGAAGCTTTCTTT
CASSPGTGGALDTEAFF
>TRBJ1-4|13|TRBD1|few|TRBV6-5
TGTGCCAGCAGGGGACAGGGGCTTGAAAAACTGTTTTTT
CASRGQGLEKLFF
>TRBJ1-5|16|TRBD1|NA|TRBV5-1
TGCGCCAGCAGCTTGGGACAGGGTAATCGTAATCAGCCCCAGCATTTT
CASSLGQGNRNQPQHF
>TRBJ2-7|14|TRBD1|few|TRBV29-1
TGCAGCGTTGCGCCCGGGACAGGGGGCGACGAGCAGTACTTC
CSVAPGTGGDEQYF
>TRBJ1-2|18|NA|few|TRBV27
TGTGCCAGCAGTTTATCGATTCTTGGGGGGGCGGATGGCTATGGCTACACCTTC
CASSLSILGGADGYGYTF
>TRBJ1-2|12|NA|NA|TRBV30
TGTGCCTGGACCAAAACGGGAAATGGCTACACCTTC
CAWTKTGNGYTF
>TRBJ1-4|13|NA|NA|TRBV5-1
TGCGCCAGCAGCCCCTACCCCAATGAAAAACTGTTTTTT
CASSPYPNEKLFF
>TRBJ1-6|18|TRBD1|few|TRBV2
TGTGCCAGCAGCCCCCCAGGGGGTGGGAGCTCCTATAATTCACCCCTCCACTTT
CASSPPGGGSSYNSPLHF
>TRBJ2-2|17|NA|NA|TRBV7-9
TGTGCCAGCAGCTTTGATAAGACGGGTTCGAACACCGGGGAGCTGTTTTTT
CASSFDKTGSNTGELFF
>TRBJ2-5|15|TRBD1|many|TRBV6-6
TGTGCCAGCAGTTACGTGACAGGGGAATCAGAGACCCAGTACTTC
CASSYVTGESETQYF
>TRBJ1-1|15|TRBD1|NA|TRBV19
TGTGCCAGTAGTATATTGGGACAGGGTTTAGCTGAAGCTTTCTTT
CASSILGQGLAEAFF
>TRBJ2-7|13|NA|NA|TRBV25-1
TGTGCCAGCCACCAGGGGGGCGGCGACGAGCAGTACTTC
CASHQGGGDEQYF
>TRBJ2-2|14|NA|NA|TRBV5-1
TGCGCCAGCAGCTACTCCGATATCGATAGGGGGCTGTTTTTT
CASSYSDIDRGLFF
>TRBJ2-7|17|TRBD2|NA|TRBV7-2
TGTGCCAGCAGCTTTAGGACTAGCGGGGGGGCAGGGTACGAGCAGTACTTC
CASSFRTSGGAGYEQYF
>TRBJ1-2|14|NA|NA|TRBV6-6
TGTGCCAGCATCGAGGTACCCTCGGCCTATGGCTACACCTTC
CASIEVPSAYGYTF
>TRBJ2-7|15|NA|NA|TRBV30
TGTGCCTGGACCGAGGGGGGGGTAGGCTCCTACGAGCAGTACTTC
CAWTEGGVGSYEQYF
>TRBJ1-2|15|NA|few|TRBV2
TGTGCCAGCAACCACCTCCGGGAAGGAAACTATGGCTACACCTTC
CASNHLREGNYGYTF
>TRBJ1-1|14|NA|few|TRBV7-3
TGTGCCAGCAGCCTCTCGGGGGGGGGCACTGAAGCTTTCTTT
CASSLSGGGTEAFF
>TRBJ2-2|15|TRBD1|NA|TRBV10-2
TGCGCCACCGTCGGGACAGGGTATAGGGACGGGGAGCTGTTTTTT
CATVGTGYRDGELFF
>TRBJ1-1|15|NA|NA|TRBV19
TGTGCCAGTAGTACTCCTTGGGGGCGGAACACTGAAGCTTTCTTT
CASSTPWGRNTEAFF
>TRBJ2-7|15|TRBD1|few|TRBV5-4
TGTGCCAGCAGCTTGTCGCAGGGGGCTTTGTACGAGCAGTACTTC
CASSLSQGALYEQYF
>TRBJ2-7|15|TRBD1|few|TRBV6-6
TGTGCCAGCAGTTACTCGACAGGGGGCTCCTACGAGCAGTACTTC
CASSYSTGGSYEQYF
>TRBJ1-3|16|NA|few|TRBV11-2
TGTGCCAGCAGTCCCTGGGGACACAACTCTGGAAACACCATATATTTT
CASSPWGHNSGNTIYF
>TRBJ2-3|16|TRBD1|NA|TRBV9
TGTGCCAGCAGCCCAAGGACAGGGCATAGCACAGATACGCAGTATTTT
CASSPRTGHSTDTQYF
>TRBJ1-6|16|NA|few|TRBV19
TGTGCCAGTAGTATGTCAGTGGAGGGATATAATTCACCCCTCCACTTT
CASSMSVEGYNSPLHF
>TRBJ1-2|13|NA|few|TRBV2
TGTGCCAGCAGCGCAGACAGTTTCTATGGCTACACCTTC
CASSADSFYGYTF
>TRBJ2-2|17|NA|few|TRBV19
TGTGCCAGTAGTATTTGGGACTCCTCAAGATACACCGGGGAGCTGTTTTTT
CASSIWDSSRYTGELFF
>TRBJ2-1|12|NA|few|TRBV7-9
TGTGCCAGCAGCTTATTGAGGGAAGAACAGTTCTTC
CASSLLREEQFF